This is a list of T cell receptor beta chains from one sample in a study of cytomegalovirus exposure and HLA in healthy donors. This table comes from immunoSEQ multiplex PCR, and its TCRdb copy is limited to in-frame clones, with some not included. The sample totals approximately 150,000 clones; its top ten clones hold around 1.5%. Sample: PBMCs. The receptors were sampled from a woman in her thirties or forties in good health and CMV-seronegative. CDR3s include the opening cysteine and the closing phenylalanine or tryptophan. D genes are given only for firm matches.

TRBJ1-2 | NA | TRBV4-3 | CASSQDRGYGYTF | TGCGCCAGCAGCCAAGATCGGGGTTATGGCTACACCTTC
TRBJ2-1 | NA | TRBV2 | CASSIVNEQFF | TGTGCCAGCTCCATAGTGAATGAGCAGTTCTTC
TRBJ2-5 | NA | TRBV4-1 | CASSTRTQETQYF | TGCGCCAGCAGCACTCGGACTCAAGAGACCCAGTACTTC
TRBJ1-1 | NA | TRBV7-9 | CASSWAGSTEAFF | TGTGCCAGCAGCTGGGCAGGGTCCACTGAAGCTTTCTTT
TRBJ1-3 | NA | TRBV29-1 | CSVDPGSSGNTIYF | TGCAGCGTGGACCCGGGAAGCTCTGGAAACACCATATATTTT
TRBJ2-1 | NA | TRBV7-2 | CASSLNQYNEQFF | TGTGCCAGCAGCTTAAATCAGTACAATGAGCAGTTCTTC
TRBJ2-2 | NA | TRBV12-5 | CASGRETGELFF | TGTGCTAGTGGTCGCGAGACCGGGGAGCTGTTTTTT
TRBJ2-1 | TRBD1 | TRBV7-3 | CASSLSGTGIGNEQFF | TGTGCCAGCAGCTTAAGCGGGACAGGGATCGGAAATGAGCAGTTCTTC
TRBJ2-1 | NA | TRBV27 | CASSSRRGNEQFF | TGTGCCAGCAGTTCGCGCAGGGGAAATGAGCAGTTCTTC
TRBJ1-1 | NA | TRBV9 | CASSVTGNTEAFF | TGTGCCAGCAGCGTAACGGGGAACACTGAAGCTTTCTTT
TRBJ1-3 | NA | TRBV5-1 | CASSHGALGASSGNTIYF | TGCGCCAGCAGCCACGGGGCTTTGGGGGCGAGCTCTGGAAACACCATATATTTT
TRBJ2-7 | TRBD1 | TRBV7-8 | CASSDGTGGIEQYF | TGTGCCAGCAGCGACGGGACAGGGGGCATCGAGCAGTACTTC
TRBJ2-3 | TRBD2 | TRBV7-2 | CASSGGGSDTQYF | TGTGCCAGCAGTGGCGGGGGGTCAGATACGCAGTATTTT
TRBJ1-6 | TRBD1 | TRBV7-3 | CASSTGVPLHF | TGTGCCAGCAGCACAGGGGTACCCCTCCACTTT
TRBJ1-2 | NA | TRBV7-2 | CASSLPGSYGYTF | TGTGCCAGCAGCTTACCCGGGTCCTATGGCTACACCTTC
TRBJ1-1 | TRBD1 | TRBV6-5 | CASSYGTGTWKTEAFF | TGTGCCAGCAGTTATGGGACAGGGACTTGGAAAACTGAAGCTTTCTTT
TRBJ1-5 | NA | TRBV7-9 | CASSFTAYQPQHF | TGTGCCAGCAGCTTCACTGCGTATCAGCCCCAGCATTTT
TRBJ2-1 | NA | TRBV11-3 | CASSLVRATEQFF | TGTGCCAGCAGCTTAGTGCGGGCGACCGAGCAGTTCTTC
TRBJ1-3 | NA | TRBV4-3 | CASSQDVSYYSGNTIYF | TGCGCCAGCAGCCAAGATGTATCTTACTACTCTGGAAACACCATATATTTT
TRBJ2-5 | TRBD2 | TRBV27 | CASSPLGSGGRETQYF | TGTGCCAGCAGTCCCCTGGGTAGCGGGGGGAGAGAGACCCAGTACTTC
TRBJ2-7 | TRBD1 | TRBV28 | CASSPEGARRTREQYF | TGTGCCAGCAGTCCAGAGGGGGCGAGGAGGACTCGCGAGCAGTACTTC
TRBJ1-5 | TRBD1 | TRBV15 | CATSRGQDQPQHF | TGTGCCACCAGCAGGGGACAGGATCAGCCCCAGCATTTT
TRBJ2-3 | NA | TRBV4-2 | CASSQGQGMGTDTQYF | TGTGCCAGCAGCCAAGGTCAGGGGATGGGCACAGATACGCAGTATTTT
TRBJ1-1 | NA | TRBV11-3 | CASSSDSFNTEAFF | TGTGCCAGCAGCTCGGACTCATTTAACACTGAAGCTTTCTTT
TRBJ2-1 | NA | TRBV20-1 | CSASWLNEQFF | TGCAGTGCTAGCTGGCTGAATGAGCAGTTCTTC
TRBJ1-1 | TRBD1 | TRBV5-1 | CASSSGQANTEAFF | TGCGCCAGCAGCTCGGGACAGGCGAACACTGAAGCTTTCTTT
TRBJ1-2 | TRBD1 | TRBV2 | CASSDETGYRGYTF | TGTGCCAGCAGTGACGAGACAGGGTATAGAGGCTACACCTTC
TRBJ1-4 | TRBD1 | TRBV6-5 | CASSYSGTGVEKLFF | TGTGCCAGCAGTTACTCGGGGACAGGGGTTGAAAAACTGTTTTTT
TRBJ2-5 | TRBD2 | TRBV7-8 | CASSTASGGLQETQYF | TGTGCCAGCAGCACGGCTAGCGGGGGTCTCCAAGAGACCCAGTACTTC
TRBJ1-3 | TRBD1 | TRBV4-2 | CASSQTQGSSGNTIYF | TGTGCCAGCAGCCAAACACAGGGGAGCTCTGGAAACACCATATATTTT
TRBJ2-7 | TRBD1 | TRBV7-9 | CASSLPRGGTGAYEQYF | TGTGCCAGCAGCTTACCCCGAGGGGGGACAGGGGCCTACGAGCAGTACTTC
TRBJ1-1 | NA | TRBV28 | CASSLRNTEAFF | TGTGCCAGCAGTTTGAGAAACACTGAAGCTTTCTTT
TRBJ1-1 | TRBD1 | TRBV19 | CASSISGTVNTEAFF | TGTGCCAGTAGTATATCGGGGACAGTGAACACTGAAGCTTTCTTT
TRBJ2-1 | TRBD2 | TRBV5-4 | CASSSSGGRDEQFF | TGTGCCAGCAGCTCTAGCGGGGGGAGAGATGAGCAGTTCTTC
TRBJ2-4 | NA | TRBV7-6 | CASSFLPGRGKKNIQYF | TGTGCCAGCAGCTTCCTACCGGGACGGGGGAAAAAAAACATTCAGTACTTC
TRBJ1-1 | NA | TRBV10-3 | CAIKGDTEAFF | TGTGCCATCAAGGGAGACACTGAAGCTTTCTTT
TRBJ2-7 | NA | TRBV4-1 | CASSQGIVQAYEQYF | TGCGCCAGCAGCCAAGGAATAGTACAGGCCTACGAGCAGTACTTC
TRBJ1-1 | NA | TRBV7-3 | CASRSDRNTEAFF | TGTGCCAGCAGGTCGGACAGAAACACTGAAGCTTTCTTT
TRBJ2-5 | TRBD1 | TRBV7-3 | CASSLSRDRGQETQYF | TGTGCCAGCAGCCTAAGCCGGGACAGGGGACAAGAGACCCAGTACTTC
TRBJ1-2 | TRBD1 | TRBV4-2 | CASSHPGTAGNGYTF | TGTGCCAGCAGCCACCCCGGGACAGCCGGAAATGGCTACACCTTC
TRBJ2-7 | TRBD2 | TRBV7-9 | CASSSPLGSGGPTYEQYF | TGTGCCAGCAGCTCACCTTTGGGTAGCGGGGGCCCAACCTACGAGCAGTACTTC
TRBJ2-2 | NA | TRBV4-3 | CASRGGTNTGELFF | TGCGCCAGCAGAGGAGGGACGAACACCGGGGAGCTGTTTTTT
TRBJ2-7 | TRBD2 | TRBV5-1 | CASSLGGGSYEQYF | TGCGCCAGCAGCTTGGGCGGGGGCTCCTACGAGCAGTACTTC
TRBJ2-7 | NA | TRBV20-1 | CSALNEQYF | TGCAGTGCTTTAAACGAGCAGTACTTC
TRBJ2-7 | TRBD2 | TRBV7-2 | CASSPGAGVSSYEQYF | TGTGCCAGCAGCCCAGGAGCGGGGGTGAGCTCCTACGAGCAGTACTTC
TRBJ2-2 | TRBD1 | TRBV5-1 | CASSLVGRGSTGELFF | TGCGCCAGCAGCTTGGTCGGCAGGGGGAGCACCGGGGAGCTGTTTTTT